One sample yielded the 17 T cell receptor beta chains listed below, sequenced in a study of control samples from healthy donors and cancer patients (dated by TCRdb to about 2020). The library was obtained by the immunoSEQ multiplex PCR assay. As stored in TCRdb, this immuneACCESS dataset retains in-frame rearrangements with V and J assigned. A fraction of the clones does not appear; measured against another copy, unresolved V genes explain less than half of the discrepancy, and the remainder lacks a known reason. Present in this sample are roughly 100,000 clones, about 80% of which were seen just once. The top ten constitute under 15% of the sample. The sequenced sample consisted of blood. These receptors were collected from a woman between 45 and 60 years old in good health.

CDR3 region: CASSRTPASGGTDTQYF. Here the CDR3 DNA reads TGTGCCAGCTCACGTACCCCTGCTAGCGGGGGCACAGATACGCAGTATTTT. The chain combines TRBV18 with TRBJ2-3; 9 bases align to TRBD2. Germline V gene data show CDR1 as KGHSH and CDR2 as LQKENI. This CDR3 spans 17 amino acids. V gave up 4 bases and J gave up 1 base; unmatched junction bases: 9.

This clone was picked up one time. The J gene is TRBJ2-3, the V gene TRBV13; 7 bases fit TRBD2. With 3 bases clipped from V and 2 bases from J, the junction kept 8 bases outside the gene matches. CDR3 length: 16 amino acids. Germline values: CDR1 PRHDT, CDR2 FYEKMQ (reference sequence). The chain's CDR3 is CASSFLGGDLTDTQYF. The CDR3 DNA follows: TGTGCCAGCAGCTTCCTGGGAGGGGATCTCACAGATACGCAGTATTTT.

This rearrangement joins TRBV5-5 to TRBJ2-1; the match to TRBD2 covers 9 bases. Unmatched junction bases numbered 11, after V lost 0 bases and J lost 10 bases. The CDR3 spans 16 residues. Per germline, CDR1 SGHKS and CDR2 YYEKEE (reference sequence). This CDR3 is CASSLAGSGGPGEQFF. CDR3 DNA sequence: TGTGCCAGCAGCTTGGCCGGTAGCGGGGGCCCCGGGGAGCAGTTCTTC. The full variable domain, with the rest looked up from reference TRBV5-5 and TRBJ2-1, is DAGVTQSPTHLIKTRGQQVTLRCSPISGHKSVSWYQQVLGQGPQFIFQYYEKEERGRGNFPDRFSARQFPNYSSELNVNALLLGDSALYLCASSLAGSGGPGEQFFGPGTRLTVL.

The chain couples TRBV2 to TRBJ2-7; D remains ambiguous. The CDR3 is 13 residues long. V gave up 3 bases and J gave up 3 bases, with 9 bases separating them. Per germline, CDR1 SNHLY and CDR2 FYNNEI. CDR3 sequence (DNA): TGTGCCAGCAGTGATACAGCTTACTACGAGCAGTACTTC. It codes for CASSDTAYYEQYF.

CDR3 coding DNA: TGTGCCAGCAGCCGTTACAGGGATAACTATGGCTACACCTTC. It translates to CASSRYRDNYGYTF. The V call is TRBV3-1 (or the pseudogene TRBV3-2), the J call TRBJ1-2; TRBD1 is a possible D gene (6 bases). This CDR3 spans 14 amino acids. In germline, CDR1 is LGHDT, CDR2 YNNKEL (reference sequence). Deletions cut 4 bases from V and 1 base from J, with 10 bases between.

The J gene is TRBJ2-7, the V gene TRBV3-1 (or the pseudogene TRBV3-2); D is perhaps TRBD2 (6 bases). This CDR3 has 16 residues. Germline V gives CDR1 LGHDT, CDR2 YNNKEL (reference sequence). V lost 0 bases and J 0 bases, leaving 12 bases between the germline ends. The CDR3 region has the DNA TGTGCCAGCAGCCAAGAGCCGGGACTGATCTCCTACGAGCAGTACTTC. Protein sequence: CASSQEPGLISYEQYF.

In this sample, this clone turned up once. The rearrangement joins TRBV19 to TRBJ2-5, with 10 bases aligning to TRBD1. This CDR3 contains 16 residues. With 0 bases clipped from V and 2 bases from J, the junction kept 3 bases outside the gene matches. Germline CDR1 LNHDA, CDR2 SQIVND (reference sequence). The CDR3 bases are TGTGCCAGTAGTATAGATGGGACAGGGGTACAAGAGACCCAGTACTTC. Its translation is CASSIDGTGVQETQYF. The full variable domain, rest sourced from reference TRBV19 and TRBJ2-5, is DGGITQSPKYLFRKEGQNVTLSCEQNLNHDAMYWYRQDPGQGLRLIYYSQIVNDFQKGDIAEGYSVSREKKESFPLTVTSAQKNPTAFYLCASSIDGTGVQETQYFGPGTRLLVL.

CDR3 sequence: CASSASGGELETQYF. The CDR3 DNA is TGTGCCAGCAGCGCATCCGGCGGGGAGTTGGAGACCCAGTACTTC. V gene TRBV5-4 combines with J gene TRBJ2-5; tentative D call: TRBD2 (6 bases). The V gene lost 4 bases and the J gene lost 5 bases, with 18 bases spanning the gap. CDR3 length: 15 residues. Looked up from germline, CDR1 is SGHNT and CDR2 is YYREEE (reference sequence). The full variable domain, rest sourced from reference TRBV5-4 and TRBJ2-5, is ETGVTQSPTHLIKTRGQQVTLRCSSQSGHNTVSWYQQALGQGPQFIFQYYREEENGRGNFPPRFSGLQFPNYSSELNVNALELDDSALYLCASSASGGELETQYFGPGTRLLVL.

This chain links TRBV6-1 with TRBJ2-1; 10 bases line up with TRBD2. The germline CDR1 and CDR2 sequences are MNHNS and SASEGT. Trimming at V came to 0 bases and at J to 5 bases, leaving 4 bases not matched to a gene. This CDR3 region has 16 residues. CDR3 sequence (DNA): TGTGCCAGCAGTGAAGCGCGGACTAGCGGTAACAATGAGCAGTTCTTC. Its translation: CASSEARTSGNNEQFF.

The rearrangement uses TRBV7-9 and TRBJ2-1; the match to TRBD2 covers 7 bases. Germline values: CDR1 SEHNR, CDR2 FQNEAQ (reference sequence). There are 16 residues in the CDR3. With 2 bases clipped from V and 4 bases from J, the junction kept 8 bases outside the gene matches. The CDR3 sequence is CASSLMGLADYNEQFF. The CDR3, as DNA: TGTGCCAGCAGCTTAATGGGCCTAGCGGATTACAATGAGCAGTTCTTC.

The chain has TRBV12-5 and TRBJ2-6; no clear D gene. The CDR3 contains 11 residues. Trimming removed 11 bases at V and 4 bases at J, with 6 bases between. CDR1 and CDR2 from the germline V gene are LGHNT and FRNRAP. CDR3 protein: CAVAGANVLTF. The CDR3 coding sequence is TGTGCTGTGGCCGGGGCCAACGTCCTGACTTTC. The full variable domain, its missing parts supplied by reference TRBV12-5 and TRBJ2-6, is DARVTQTPRHKVTEMGQEVTMRCQPILGHNTVFWYRQTMMQGLELLAYFRNRAPLDDSGMPKDRFSAEMPDATLATLKIQPSEPRDSAVYFCAVAGANVLTFGAGSRLTVL.

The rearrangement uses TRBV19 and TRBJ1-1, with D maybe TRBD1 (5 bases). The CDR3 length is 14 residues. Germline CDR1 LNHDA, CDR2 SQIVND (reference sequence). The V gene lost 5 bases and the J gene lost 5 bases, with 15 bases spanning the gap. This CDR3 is CASSPSRDETEAFF. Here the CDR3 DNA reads TGTGCCAGTAGTCCCTCCAGGGATGAGACTGAAGCTTTCTTT.

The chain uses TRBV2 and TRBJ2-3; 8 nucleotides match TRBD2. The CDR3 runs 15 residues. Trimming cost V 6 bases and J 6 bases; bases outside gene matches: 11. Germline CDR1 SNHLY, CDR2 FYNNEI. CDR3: CASRATSGQGDTQYF. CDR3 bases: TGTGCCAGCAGGGCAACTAGCGGACAAGGGGATACGCAGTATTTT.

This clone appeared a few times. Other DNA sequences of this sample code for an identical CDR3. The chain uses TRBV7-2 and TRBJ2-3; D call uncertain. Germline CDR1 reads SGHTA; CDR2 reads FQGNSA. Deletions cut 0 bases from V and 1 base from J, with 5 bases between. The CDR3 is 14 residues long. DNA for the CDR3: TGTGCCAGCAGCTTAGCCCCCGGCACAGATACGCAGTATTTT. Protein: CASSLAPGTDTQYF.

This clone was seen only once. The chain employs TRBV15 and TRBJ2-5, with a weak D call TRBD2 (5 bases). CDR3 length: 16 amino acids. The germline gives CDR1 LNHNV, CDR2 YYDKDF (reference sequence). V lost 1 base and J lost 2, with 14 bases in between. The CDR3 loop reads CATSRADPSYQETQYF. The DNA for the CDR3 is TGTGCCACCAGCAGAGCGGACCCTAGCTATCAAGAGACCCAGTACTTC.

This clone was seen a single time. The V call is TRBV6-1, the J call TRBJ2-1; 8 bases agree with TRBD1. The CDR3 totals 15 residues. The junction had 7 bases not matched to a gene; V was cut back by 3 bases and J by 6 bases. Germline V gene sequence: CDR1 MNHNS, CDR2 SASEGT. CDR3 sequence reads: CASSDMTGVPNEQFF. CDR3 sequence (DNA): TGTGCCAGCAGTGATATGACAGGGGTCCCCAATGAGCAGTTCTTC.

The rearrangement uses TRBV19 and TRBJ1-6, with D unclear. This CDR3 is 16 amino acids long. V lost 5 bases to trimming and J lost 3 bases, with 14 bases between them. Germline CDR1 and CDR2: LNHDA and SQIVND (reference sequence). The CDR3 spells CASSSTGKVYNSPLHF. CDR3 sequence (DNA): TGTGCCAGTAGTTCCACCGGGAAGGTCTATAATTCACCCCTCCACTTT.